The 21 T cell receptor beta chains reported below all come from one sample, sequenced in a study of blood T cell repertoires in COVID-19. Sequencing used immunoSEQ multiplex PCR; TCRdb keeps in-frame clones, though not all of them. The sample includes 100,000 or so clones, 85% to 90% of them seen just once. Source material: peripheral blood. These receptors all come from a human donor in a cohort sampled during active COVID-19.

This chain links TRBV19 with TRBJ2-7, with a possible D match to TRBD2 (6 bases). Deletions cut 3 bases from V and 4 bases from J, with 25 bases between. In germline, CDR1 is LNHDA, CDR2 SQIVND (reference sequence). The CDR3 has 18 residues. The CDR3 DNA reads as TGTGCCAGTAGTATTGCCCCTCCCAGACTAGGGGCGTCGTACGAGCAGTACTTC. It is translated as CASSIAPPRLGASYEQYF. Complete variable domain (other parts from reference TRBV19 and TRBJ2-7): DGGITQSPKYLFRKEGQNVTLSCEQNLNHDAMYWYRQDPGQGLRLIYYSQIVNDFQKGDIAEGYSVSREKKESFPLTVTSAQKNPTAFYLCASSIAPPRLGASYEQYFGPGTRLTVT.

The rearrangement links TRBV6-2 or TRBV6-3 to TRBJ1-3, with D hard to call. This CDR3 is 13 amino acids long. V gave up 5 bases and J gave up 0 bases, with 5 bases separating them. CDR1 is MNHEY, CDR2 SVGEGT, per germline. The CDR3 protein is CASSRSSGNTIYF. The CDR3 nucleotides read TGTGCCAGCAGTCGGAGCTCTGGAAACACCATATATTTT.

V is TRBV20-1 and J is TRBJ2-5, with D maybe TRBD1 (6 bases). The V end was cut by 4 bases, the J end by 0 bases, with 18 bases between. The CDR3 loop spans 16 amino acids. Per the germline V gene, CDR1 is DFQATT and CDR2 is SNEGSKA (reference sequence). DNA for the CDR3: TGCAGTGCTATTGACTCGAACCAGGGGTACCAAGAGACCCAGTACTTC. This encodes CSAIDSNQGYQETQYF.

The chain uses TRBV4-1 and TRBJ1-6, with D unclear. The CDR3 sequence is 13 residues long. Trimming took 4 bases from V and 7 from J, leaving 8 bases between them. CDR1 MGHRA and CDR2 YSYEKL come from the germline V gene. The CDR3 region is CASSPVPNSPLHF. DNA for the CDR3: TGCGCCAGCAGCCCAGTCCCCAATTCACCCCTCCACTTT.

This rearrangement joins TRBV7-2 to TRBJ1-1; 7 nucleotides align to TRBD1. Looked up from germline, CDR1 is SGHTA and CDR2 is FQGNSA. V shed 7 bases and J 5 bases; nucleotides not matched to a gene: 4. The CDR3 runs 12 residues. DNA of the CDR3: TGTGCCAGCAACGCAGGGGGGACTGAAGCTTTCTTT. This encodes CASNAGGTEAFF. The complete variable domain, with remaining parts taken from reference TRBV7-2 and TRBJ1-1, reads GAGVSQSPSNKVTEKGKDVELRCDPISGHTALYWYRQSLGQGLEFLIYFQGNSAPDKSGLPSDRFSAERTGGSVSTLTIQRTQQEDSAVYLCASNAGGTEAFFGQGTRLTVV.

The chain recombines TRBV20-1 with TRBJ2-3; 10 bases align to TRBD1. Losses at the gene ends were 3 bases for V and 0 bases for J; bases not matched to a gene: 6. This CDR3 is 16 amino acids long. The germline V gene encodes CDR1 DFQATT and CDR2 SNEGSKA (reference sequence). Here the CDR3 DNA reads TGCAGTGCTAGTTGGACAGGGGGAGTAAGCACAGATACGCAGTATTTT. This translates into CSASWTGGVSTDTQYF.

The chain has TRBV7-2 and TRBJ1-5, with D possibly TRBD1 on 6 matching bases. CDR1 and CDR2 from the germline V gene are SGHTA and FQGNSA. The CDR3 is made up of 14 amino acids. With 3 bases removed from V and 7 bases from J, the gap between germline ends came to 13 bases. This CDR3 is CASSLDRSGQPQHF. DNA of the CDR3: TGTGCCAGCAGCTTGGACAGATCGGGGCAGCCCCAGCATTTT.

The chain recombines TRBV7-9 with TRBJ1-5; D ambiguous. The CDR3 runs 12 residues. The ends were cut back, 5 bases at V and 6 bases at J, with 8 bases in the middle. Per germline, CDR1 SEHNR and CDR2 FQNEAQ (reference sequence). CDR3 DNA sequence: TGTGCCAGCAGCCAACCCAGTCAGCCCCAGCATTTT. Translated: CASSQPSQPQHF.

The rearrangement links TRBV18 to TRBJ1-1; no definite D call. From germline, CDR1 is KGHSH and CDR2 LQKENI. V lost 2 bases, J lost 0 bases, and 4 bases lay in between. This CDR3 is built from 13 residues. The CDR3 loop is CASSPGVNTEAFF. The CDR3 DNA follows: TGTGCCAGCTCACCAGGAGTGAACACTGAAGCTTTCTTT.

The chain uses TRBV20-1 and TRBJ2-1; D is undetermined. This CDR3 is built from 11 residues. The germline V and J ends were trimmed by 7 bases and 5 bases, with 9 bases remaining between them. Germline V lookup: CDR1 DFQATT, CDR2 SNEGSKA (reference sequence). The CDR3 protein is CSGWLDNEQFF. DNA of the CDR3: TGCAGTGGATGGCTAGACAATGAGCAGTTCTTC.

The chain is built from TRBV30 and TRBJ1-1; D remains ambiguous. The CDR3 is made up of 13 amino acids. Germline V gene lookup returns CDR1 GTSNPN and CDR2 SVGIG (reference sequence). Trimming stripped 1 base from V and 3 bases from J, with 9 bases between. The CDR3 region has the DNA TGTGCCTGGAGTGGTTCACTATACACTGAAGCTTTCTTT. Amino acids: CAWSGSLYTEAFF.

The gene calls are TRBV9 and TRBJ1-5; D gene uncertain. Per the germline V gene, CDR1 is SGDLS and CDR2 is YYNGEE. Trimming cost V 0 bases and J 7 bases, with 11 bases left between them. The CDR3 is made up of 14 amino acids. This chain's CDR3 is CASSVEGGGQPQHF. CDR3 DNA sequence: TGTGCCAGCAGCGTAGAAGGCGGCGGACAGCCCCAGCATTTT.

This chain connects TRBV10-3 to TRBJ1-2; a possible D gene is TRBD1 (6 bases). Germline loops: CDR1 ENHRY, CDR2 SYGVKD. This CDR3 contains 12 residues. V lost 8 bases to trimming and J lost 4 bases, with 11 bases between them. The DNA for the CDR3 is TGTGCCATCCAGGCACAGGGCTATGGCTACACCTTC. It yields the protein CAIQAQGYGYTF.

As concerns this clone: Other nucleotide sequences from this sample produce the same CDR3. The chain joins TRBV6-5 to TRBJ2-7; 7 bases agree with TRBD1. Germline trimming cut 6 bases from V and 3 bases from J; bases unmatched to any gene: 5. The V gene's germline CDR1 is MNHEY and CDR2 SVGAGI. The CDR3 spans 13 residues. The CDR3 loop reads CASRKTGSYEQYF. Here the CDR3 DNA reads TGTGCCAGCAGGAAGACAGGGAGCTACGAGCAGTACTTC.

CDR3 residues: CASSLPTGTSGSYEQYF. The CDR3 DNA reads as TGTGCCAGCAGTTTACCTACCGGGACTAGCGGTTCCTACGAGCAGTACTTC. This rearrangement joins TRBV28 to TRBJ2-7; 11 positions match TRBD2. The trim removed 2 bases at V and 1 base at J, leaving 7 bases unmatched. Germline CDR1 reads MDHEN; CDR2 reads SYDVKM. This CDR3 spans 17 amino acids.

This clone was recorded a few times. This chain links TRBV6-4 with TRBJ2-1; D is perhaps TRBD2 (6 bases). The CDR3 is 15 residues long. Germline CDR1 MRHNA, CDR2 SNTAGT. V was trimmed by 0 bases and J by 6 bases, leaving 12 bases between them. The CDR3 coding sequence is TGTGCCAGCAGTGACTCGGGTGGAGGGGTCAATGAGCAGTTCTTC. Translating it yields CASSDSGGGVNEQFF.

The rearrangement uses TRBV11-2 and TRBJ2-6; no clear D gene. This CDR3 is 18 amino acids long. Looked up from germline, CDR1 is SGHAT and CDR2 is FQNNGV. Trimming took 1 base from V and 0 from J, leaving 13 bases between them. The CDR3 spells CASSLVPRSYSGANVLTF. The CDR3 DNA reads TGTGCCAGCAGCTTAGTTCCGAGATCGTACTCTGGGGCCAACGTCCTGACTTTC.

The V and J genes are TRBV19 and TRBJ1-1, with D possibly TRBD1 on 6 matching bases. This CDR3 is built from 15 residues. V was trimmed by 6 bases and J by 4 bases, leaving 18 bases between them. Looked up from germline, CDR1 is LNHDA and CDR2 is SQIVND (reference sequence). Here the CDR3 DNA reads TGTGCCAGTAGCCCCTGGGCGGGGGCGGGCACTGAAGCTTTCTTT. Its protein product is CASSPWAGAGTEAFF.

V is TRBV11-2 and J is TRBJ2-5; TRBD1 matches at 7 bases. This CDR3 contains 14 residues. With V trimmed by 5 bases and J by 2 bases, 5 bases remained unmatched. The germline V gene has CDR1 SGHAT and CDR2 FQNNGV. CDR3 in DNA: TGTGCCAGCAGCCAGACAGGGCTGCAAGAGACCCAGTACTTC. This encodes CASSQTGLQETQYF.

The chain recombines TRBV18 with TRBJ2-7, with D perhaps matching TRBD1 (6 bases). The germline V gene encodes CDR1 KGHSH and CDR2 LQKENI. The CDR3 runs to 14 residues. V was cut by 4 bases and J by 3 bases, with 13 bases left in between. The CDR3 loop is CASSRQGKDYEQYF. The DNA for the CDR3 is TGTGCCAGCTCACGGCAGGGGAAAGACTACGAGCAGTACTTC.

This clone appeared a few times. CDR3 bases: TGTGCCAGTAGTATTATCGGCTACGAGCAGTACTTC. Residues: CASSIIGYEQYF. V gene TRBV19 combines with J gene TRBJ2-7; D gene unclear. Germline CDR1 is LNHDA and CDR2 is SQIVND (reference sequence). The ends were cut back, 3 bases at V and 3 bases at J, with 6 bases in the middle. There are 12 residues in the CDR3.